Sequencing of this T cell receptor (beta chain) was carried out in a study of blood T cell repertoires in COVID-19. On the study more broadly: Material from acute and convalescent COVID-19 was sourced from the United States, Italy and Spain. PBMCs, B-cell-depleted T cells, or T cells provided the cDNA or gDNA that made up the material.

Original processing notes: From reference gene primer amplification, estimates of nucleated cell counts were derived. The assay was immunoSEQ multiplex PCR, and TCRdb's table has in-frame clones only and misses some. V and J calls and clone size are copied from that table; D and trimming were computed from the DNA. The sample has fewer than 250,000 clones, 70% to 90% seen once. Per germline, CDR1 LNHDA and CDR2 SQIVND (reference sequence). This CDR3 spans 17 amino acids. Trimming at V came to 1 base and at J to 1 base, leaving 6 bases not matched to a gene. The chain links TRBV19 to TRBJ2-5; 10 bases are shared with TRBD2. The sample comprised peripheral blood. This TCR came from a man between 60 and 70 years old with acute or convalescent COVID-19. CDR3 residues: CASSIGSTSGLQETQYF. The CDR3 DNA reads TGTGCCAGTAGTATAGGGTCGACTAGCGGGCTCCAAGAGACCCAGTACTTC. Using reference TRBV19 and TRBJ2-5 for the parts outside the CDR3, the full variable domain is DGGITQSPKYLFRKEGQNVTLSCEQNLNHDAMYWYRQDPGQGLRLIYYSQIVNDFQKGDIAEGYSVSREKKESFPLTVTSAQKNPTAFYLCASSIGSTSGLQETQYFGPGTRLLVL.